The 19 T cell receptor beta chains below were found in one sample sequenced in a study of blood T cell repertoires in COVID-19. Using immunoSEQ multiplex PCR, the repertoire was profiled, and TCRdb retains in-frame clones only, with some absent. The sample contains hundreds of thousands of clones, just under 90% of which appear only once. Sequences were obtained from peripheral blood. These receptors all stem from a woman between 25 and 40 years old with COVID-19, enrolled during active disease.

This chain links TRBV6-5 with TRBJ1-4; TRBD1 is a possible D gene (5 bases). The CDR3 is 14 amino acids. Between the trimmed V and J ends, which lost 10 bases and 7 bases, there was a span of 19 bases. Germline V gene data show CDR1 as MNHEY and CDR2 as SVGAGI. The CDR3 loop is CATQRRSGTEKLFF. The CDR3 bases are TGTGCCACCCAACGTCGAAGCGGGACTGAAAAACTGTTTTTT.

This chain connects TRBV2 to TRBJ1-4, with D hard to call. Looked up from germline, CDR1 is SNHLY and CDR2 is FYNNEI. The CDR3 is 14 amino acids. Trimming removed 6 bases at V and 4 bases at J, with 12 bases between. CDR3 nucleotide sequence: TGTGCCAGCAGGGCAGGCTTTTATAATGAAAAACTGTTTTTT. This gives the protein CASRAGFYNEKLFF.

The chain recombines TRBV5-4 with TRBJ2-3; D perhaps matches TRBD1 (6 bases). Germline CDR1 reads SGHNT; CDR2 reads YYREEE (reference sequence). The CDR3 contains 15 residues. Trimming pared 3 bases from V and 1 base from J, leaving 12 bases between. CDR3 coding DNA: TGTGCCAGCAGCTCCCAGGGGATGCGCACAGATACGCAGTATTTT. Its translation is CASSSQGMRTDTQYF.

This clone was recorded once. The J gene is TRBJ1-1, the V gene TRBV19; D not certain. CDR3 length: 11 amino acids. V dropped 9 bases and J dropped 0 bases, with 5 bases sitting between them. Germline-derived CDR1 and CDR2 are LNHDA and SQIVND (reference sequence). CDR3 nucleotide sequence: TGTGCCAGCCGTTTGAACACTGAAGCTTTCTTT. Its protein is CASRLNTEAFF. The whole variable domain, filled in from reference TRBV19 and TRBJ1-1, reads DGGITQSPKYLFRKEGQNVTLSCEQNLNHDAMYWYRQDPGQGLRLIYYSQIVNDFQKGDIAEGYSVSREKKESFPLTVTSAQKNPTAFYLCASRLNTEAFFGQGTRLTVV.

V usage is TRBV5-1 and J usage is TRBJ1-2, with 7 bases lining up with TRBD1. This CDR3 has 16 amino acids. The germline CDR1 and CDR2 sequences are SGHRS and YFSETQ. V gave up 5 bases and J gave up 4 bases; unmatched junction bases: 14. CDR3 sequence: CASRSPRQGQVYGYTF. CDR3 nucleotide sequence: TGCGCCAGCAGGTCACCCAGACAGGGCCAAGTCTATGGCTACACCTTC.

The chain has TRBV28 and TRBJ2-1; tentative D call: TRBD2 (7 bases). Trimming removed 6 bases from V and 7 bases from J, with 13 bases in between. The CDR3 is 13 residues long. Germline CDR1 and CDR2: MDHEN and SYDVKM. The CDR3 region is CASSVGGRNEQFF. CDR3 in DNA: TGTGCCAGCAGCGTGGGGGGGCGGAATGAGCAGTTCTTC.

This chain links TRBV10-3 with TRBJ2-7; 8 bases map to TRBD1. CDR1 and CDR2 from the germline V gene are ENHRY and SYGVKD. V lost 8 bases, J lost 8 bases, and 14 bases stayed unmatched. This CDR3 has 14 amino acids. CDR3 DNA: TGTGCCATCGGACGGGGGACAGGCCAGGCCCAGCAGTACTTC. Its translation is CAIGRGTGQAQQYF.

CDR3 region: CASSSNPLAGYGYTF. Here the CDR3 DNA reads TGCGCCAGCAGCTCCAATCCACTGGCGGGCTATGGCTACACCTTC. The V and J genes are TRBV5-1 and TRBJ1-2; D is unresolved. Deletions cut 3 bases from V and 4 bases from J, with 16 bases between. CDR1 is SGHRS, CDR2 YFSETQ, per germline. The CDR3 consists of 15 residues.

This chain joins TRBV5-4 and TRBJ1-3; 7 bases fit TRBD1. The CDR3 extends over 14 amino acids. In germline, CDR1 is SGHNT, CDR2 YYREEE (reference sequence). The ends lost 4 bases at V and 2 bases at J; junction bases unmatched: 3. Here the CDR3 reads CASSLTGAGNTIYF. The CDR3 DNA sequence: TGTGCCAGCAGCCTTACAGGGGCTGGAAACACCATATATTTT.

The gene calls are TRBV5-4 and TRBJ1-2; D might be TRBD1 (5 bases). Germline CDR1 is SGHNT and CDR2 is YYREEE (reference sequence). CDR3 size: 14 residues. Trimming shortened V by 5 bases and J by 2 bases, and 13 bases separated the two germline ends. The DNA of the CDR3 is TGTGCCAGCAGAATCTGGGGCGGAAACTATGGCTACACCTTC. This sequence encodes CASRIWGGNYGYTF.

A word on this clone: The same CDR3 can be traced to other DNA sequences in this sample. The chain carries TRBV5-1 and TRBJ1-2; the match to TRBD1 covers 11 bases. This CDR3 is 13 amino acids long. V dropped 0 bases and J dropped 8; count of bases not matched to a gene: 0. Germline CDR1 SGHRS, CDR2 YFSETQ. This CDR3 reads CASSLGTGGGYTF. The CDR3 DNA follows: TGCGCCAGCAGCTTGGGGACAGGGGGCGGCTACACCTTC.

V is TRBV28 and J is TRBJ1-5, with 11 bases matching TRBD1. Looked up from germline, CDR1 is MDHEN and CDR2 is SYDVKM. The length of the CDR3 is 15 residues. With 6 bases clipped from V and 4 bases from J, the junction kept 5 bases outside the gene matches. In nucleotides, the CDR3 is TGTGCCAGCAGGTCGGACAGGGGGCTTAATCAGCCCCAGCATTTT. Translated, it gives CASRSDRGLNQPQHF.

This clone was observed once. The chain joins TRBV6-5 to TRBJ2-7; D gene unclear. With 0 bases removed from V and 6 bases from J, the gap between germline ends came to 15 bases. Germline V gene sequence: CDR1 MNHEY, CDR2 SVGAGI. The CDR3 totals 15 residues. In DNA, the CDR3 is TGTGCCAGCAGTTACTCGATCGATCCTTGGGCCGAGCAGTACTTC. Amino acid sequence: CASSYSIDPWAEQYF.

The V gene is TRBV5-1, the J gene TRBJ2-2; 9 nucleotides line up with TRBD2. The CDR3 consists of 16 residues. V was clipped by 1 base and J by 4 bases; unmatched bases: 5. In germline, CDR1 is SGHRS, CDR2 YFSETQ. CDR3 DNA: TGCGCCAGCAGCTTGCTAGCGGGGTTGGGCACCGGGGAGCTGTTTTTT. Encoded protein: CASSLLAGLGTGELFF.

This sequence joins TRBV7-9 and TRBJ1-2; TRBD1 matches at 7 bases. The CDR3 runs 14 residues. V trimming: 5 bases; J trimming: 4 bases; junction bases outside the gene matches: 7. CDR1 SEHNR and CDR2 FQNEAQ come from the germline V gene (reference sequence). The CDR3 region is CASSPGGFSYGYTF. The CDR3 region has the DNA TGTGCCAGCAGCCCAGGGGGTTTCAGCTATGGCTACACCTTC.

V usage is TRBV5-1 and J usage is TRBJ1-1, with 7 nucleotides matching TRBD1. The CDR3 has 14 amino acids. V dropped 4 bases and J dropped 1; count of bases not matched to a gene: 4. The germline V gene encodes CDR1 SGHRS and CDR2 YFSETQ. CDR3 residues: CASSRDSANTEAFF. Written as DNA, the CDR3 is TGCGCCAGCAGCAGGGACAGTGCGAACACTGAAGCTTTCTTT.

The chain employs TRBV6-1 and TRBJ1-4, with D perhaps matching TRBD1 (5 bases). Germline V gene data show CDR1 as MNHNS and CDR2 as SASEGT. This CDR3 region has 14 residues. The ends were cut back, 3 bases at V and 2 bases at J, with 7 bases in the middle. CDR3 loop: CASSEGGTNEKLFF. CDR3 sequence (DNA): TGTGCCAGCAGTGAGGGGGGGACTAATGAAAAACTGTTTTTT.

The chain's CDR3 is CASSEAIQGRLYEQYF. The CDR3 coding sequence is TGTGCCAGCAGTGAAGCGATCCAGGGTCGCCTCTACGAGCAGTACTTC. The rearrangement uses TRBV2 and TRBJ2-7, with D tentatively TRBD1 (5 bases). V lost 0 bases and J lost 3, with 15 bases in between. CDR3 length: 16 residues. The germline gives CDR1 SNHLY, CDR2 FYNNEI.

The DNA of the CDR3 is TGCGCCAGCAGCCCGGCGGTGATAGCGGGGTTGGAGACCCAGTACTTC. Amino acid sequence: CASSPAVIAGLETQYF. The chain links TRBV5-1 to TRBJ2-5, with 8 bases fitting TRBD2. The CDR3 covers 16 residues. Trimming at V came to 4 bases and at J to 5 bases, leaving 13 bases not matched to a gene. The germline V gene encodes CDR1 SGHRS and CDR2 YFSETQ.